A selection of T cell receptor beta chains follows, all from one sample in a study of blood T cells in healthy people across ages. Via MiXCR, TCRdb re-called the 5' RACE reads, giving one row per CDR3 protein. The table shows just under 900,000 distinct CDR3 sequences, with around 26% occurring only once. Source material: blood. The receptor set was obtained from a woman aged 80 or over in good health. Both conserved end residues are part of each CDR3. Fields, in order: V gene, D gene, J gene, clone size, CDR3 DNA, CDR3 protein. A D gene is named only where the DNA matches it firmly. Clone size is given for some rows only: seen once, a few or many times, or a class if the clone is expanded.

v_call: TRBV7-2; d_call: TRBD1; j_call: TRBJ1-1; clone_size: -; cdr3_nt: TGTGCCAGCGGCCCGAGGACAGGGGGCAAGGAAGCTTTCTTT; cdr3_aa: CASGPRTGGKEAFF
v_call: TRBV4-3; d_call: TRBD1; j_call: TRBJ1-3; clone_size: -; cdr3_nt: TGCGCCAGCAGCCAAGGTCAGGGGGGACTCTCTGGAAACACCATATATTTT; cdr3_aa: CASSQGQGGLSGNTIYF
v_call: TRBV12-3/TRBV12-4; d_call: -; j_call: TRBJ2-4; clone_size: many; cdr3_nt: TGTGCCAGCAGTTTCGGGCGGACAGCCAAAAACATTCAGTACTTC; cdr3_aa: CASSFGRTAKNIQYF
v_call: TRBV5-1; d_call: TRBD2; j_call: TRBJ2-3; clone_size: many; cdr3_nt: TGCGCCAGCAGCCCCCGTTGGGCGGGGGGGCCAACAGATACGCAGTATTTT; cdr3_aa: CASSPRWAGGPTDTQYF
v_call: TRBV10-3; d_call: TRBD1; j_call: TRBJ2-7; clone_size: -; cdr3_nt: TGTGCCATCAGCGAACCGGGACAGGGGTACGAGCAGTACTTC; cdr3_aa: CAISEPGQGYEQYF
v_call: TRBV7-2; d_call: TRBD1; j_call: TRBJ1-5; clone_size: few; cdr3_nt: TGTGCCAGCAGCCTCCAGACAGGGATTAATCAGCCCCAGCATTTT; cdr3_aa: CASSLQTGINQPQHF
v_call: TRBV11-2; d_call: TRBD1; j_call: TRBJ2-2; clone_size: -; cdr3_nt: TGTGCCAGCAGCTTATCACAGGGGGCGGTCGGGGAGCTGTTTTTT; cdr3_aa: CASSLSQGAVGELFF
v_call: TRBV20-1; d_call: TRBD1; j_call: TRBJ2-7; clone_size: many; cdr3_nt: TGCAGTGCCCCCTCCCCGGACAGGGGTAGCTACGAGCAGTACTTC; cdr3_aa: CSAPSPDRGSYEQYF
v_call: TRBV7-9; d_call: TRBD1; j_call: TRBJ2-3; clone_size: many; cdr3_nt: TGTGCCAGCAGCTTAACAGGGGGGCCTTTGGATACGCAGTATTTT; cdr3_aa: CASSLTGGPLDTQYF
v_call: TRBV2; d_call: -; j_call: TRBJ1-1; clone_size: -; cdr3_nt: TGTGCCAGCAGTGAAATGTTAGTTGGCACTGAAGCTTTCTTT; cdr3_aa: CASSEMLVGTEAFF
v_call: TRBV2; d_call: -; j_call: TRBJ2-3; clone_size: many; cdr3_nt: TGTGCCACCGAAACTCCCGGCACAGATACGCAGTATTTT; cdr3_aa: CATETPGTDTQYF
v_call: TRBV20-1; d_call: -; j_call: TRBJ2-3; clone_size: many; cdr3_nt: TGCAGTGCTAGATACAGCGCCTTAAGCACAGATACGCAGTATTTT; cdr3_aa: CSARYSALSTDTQYF
v_call: TRBV20-1; d_call: -; j_call: TRBJ2-7; clone_size: many; cdr3_nt: TGCAGTGCTAGTTCAGGCTACGAGCAGTACTTC; cdr3_aa: CSASSGYEQYF
v_call: TRBV7-2; d_call: TRBD1; j_call: TRBJ2-5; clone_size: -; cdr3_nt: TGTGCCAGCAGCTTACAGGGGGGGACAGGGCAGTACTTC; cdr3_aa: CASSLQGGTGQYF
v_call: TRBV12-3/TRBV12-4; d_call: TRBD1; j_call: TRBJ1-1; clone_size: many; cdr3_nt: TGTGCCAGCAGTGGTGGTAGGGGGCCTGAAGCTTTCTTT; cdr3_aa: CASSGGRGPEAFF
v_call: TRBV7-9; d_call: TRBD1; j_call: TRBJ2-6; clone_size: once; cdr3_nt: TGTGCCAGCAACGCGGACAGGGGCGTAACTGGGGCCAATGTCCGGACTTTC; cdr3_aa: CASNADRGVTGANVRTF
v_call: TRBV30; d_call: -; j_call: TRBJ1-5; clone_size: -; cdr3_nt: TGTGCCTGGAGTGTACTGGGCAATCAGCCCCAGCATTTT; cdr3_aa: CAWSVLGNQPQHF
v_call: TRBV15; d_call: TRBD2; j_call: TRBJ2-3; clone_size: many; cdr3_nt: TGTGCCACCAGCACCCGACTAGCGGGGGGACCAGATACGCAGTATTTT; cdr3_aa: CATSTRLAGGPDTQYF
v_call: TRBV12-3/TRBV12-4; d_call: -; j_call: TRBJ2-3; clone_size: -; cdr3_nt: TGTGCCAGCAGTTTAAGACAGGGAGGAGATGCGCAGTATTTC; cdr3_aa: CASSLRQGGDAQYF
v_call: TRBV7-2; d_call: -; j_call: TRBJ1-6; clone_size: -; cdr3_nt: TGTGCCAGCAGTAATAGCTACGTCGGTAATTCACCCCTCCACTTT; cdr3_aa: CASSNSYVGNSPLHF
v_call: TRBV15; d_call: TRBD1; j_call: TRBJ2-6; clone_size: -; cdr3_nt: TGTGCCACCAGCGACAGGGTCCGCCTCTCTGGGGCCAACGTCCGGACTTTC; cdr3_aa: CATSDRVRLSGANVRTF
v_call: TRBV25-1; d_call: TRBD1; j_call: TRBJ2-6; clone_size: many; cdr3_nt: TGTGCCACCCGGACAGGGCCCATTTCTGGGGCCAACGTCCTGACTTTC; cdr3_aa: CATRTGPISGANVLTF
v_call: TRBV12-3/TRBV12-4; d_call: -; j_call: TRBJ1-1; clone_size: -; cdr3_nt: TGTGCCAGCACAAAGTGGGGAACTGAAGCTTTCTTT; cdr3_aa: CASTKWGTEAFF
v_call: TRBV20-1; d_call: -; j_call: TRBJ2-3; clone_size: -; cdr3_nt: TGCGGAATACGCCGGGCCCCTGATCGCACAGATACGCAGTATTTT; cdr3_aa: CGIRRAPDRTDTQYF
v_call: TRBV18; d_call: TRBD1; j_call: TRBJ1-5; clone_size: -; cdr3_nt: TGTGCCGGCTCCCCCGGGACAGGGGGTCAGCCCCAGCATTTT; cdr3_aa: CAGSPGTGGQPQHF
v_call: TRBV3-1; d_call: TRBD1; j_call: TRBJ2-6; clone_size: many; cdr3_nt: TGTGCCAGCAGTCCCGGGACAGGGGTTGCAGGGGCCAACGTCCTGACTTTC; cdr3_aa: CASSPGTGVAGANVLTF
v_call: TRBV20-1; d_call: -; j_call: TRBJ2-7; clone_size: many; cdr3_nt: TGCAGTGCTAGACCAGGGGTGGTATCCTACGAGCAGTACTTC; cdr3_aa: CSARPGVVSYEQYF